The 6 T cell receptor beta chains reported below all come from one sample, sequenced in a study of blood T cell repertoires in COVID-19. Some clones are missing from TCRdb's copy, which holds only in-frame ones; the method was immunoSEQ multiplex PCR. The table records about 490,000 clones, approximately 85% of them present only once. The sample consisted of peripheral blood. The receptors originated from a human donor in a cohort sampled during active COVID-19.

The V gene is TRBV3-1 (or the pseudogene TRBV3-2), the J gene TRBJ2-2, with D unresolved. There are 14 residues in the CDR3. The germline V and J ends were trimmed by 3 bases and 2 bases, with 7 bases remaining between them. Germline V gene data show CDR1 as LGHDT and CDR2 as YNNKEL (reference sequence). CDR3 loop: CASSQYSNTGELFF. As DNA, the CDR3 is TGTGCCAGCAGCCAGTATTCCAACACCGGGGAGCTGTTTTTT.

This clone was seen just once. The chain carries TRBV2 and TRBJ2-5; D ambiguous. This CDR3 is built from 13 residues. Germline V gene data show CDR1 as SNHLY and CDR2 as FYNNEI. Trimming stripped 4 bases from V and 2 bases from J, with 8 bases between. The CDR3 spells CASSVLPQETQYF. The CDR3 DNA sequence: TGTGCCAGCAGTGTCCTACCACAAGAGACCCAGTACTTC.

The chain carries TRBV7-8 and TRBJ1-3; 7 bases agree with TRBD1. The CDR3 has 16 residues. Germline trimming cut 5 bases from V and 4 bases from J; bases unmatched to any gene: 11. Germline-derived CDR1 and CDR2 are SGHVS and FQNEAQ. The CDR3 protein is CASSLGVTGSGNTIYF. CDR3 nucleotide sequence: TGTGCCAGCAGCCTCGGGGTGACAGGGTCAGGAAACACCATATATTTT. The variable domain in full, with the rest retrieved from reference TRBV7-8 and TRBJ1-3, is GAGVSQSPRYKVAKRGQDVALRCDPISGHVSLFWYQQALGQGPEFLTYFQNEAQLDKSGLPSDRFFAERPEGSVSTLKIQRTQQEDSAVYLCASSLGVTGSGNTIYFGEGSWLTVV.

The chain combines TRBV7-9 with TRBJ2-4; the D is unclear. V was trimmed by 4 bases and J by 8 bases, leaving 3 bases between them. The CDR3 sequence is 10 residues long. Germline V gene sequence: CDR1 SEHNR, CDR2 FQNEAQ (reference sequence). CDR3 sequence reads: CASSSDIQYF. The CDR3 nucleotides are TGTGCCAGCAGCTCCGACATTCAGTACTTC. Full variable domain (remainder filled in from reference TRBV7-9 and TRBJ2-4): DTGVSQNPRHKITKRGQNVTFRCDPISEHNRLYWYRQTLGQGPEFLTYFQNEAQLEKSRLLSDRFSAERPKGSFSTLEIQRTEQGDSAMYLCASSSDIQYFGAGTRLSVL.

The J gene is TRBJ1-5, the V gene TRBV30, with D possibly matching TRBD1 (5 bases). The CDR3 runs 14 residues. Trimming cost V 0 bases and J 5 bases, with 11 bases left between them. Germline V gene data show CDR1 as GTSNPN and CDR2 as SVGIG (reference sequence). The chain's CDR3 is CAWSVLQGDQPQHF. For the CDR3, the DNA is TGTGCCTGGAGTGTACTCCAGGGCGATCAGCCCCAGCATTTT.

The chain links TRBV4-2 to TRBJ1-1; 7 bases map to TRBD1. The CDR3 covers 16 residues. V lost 0 bases, J lost 1 base, and 5 bases stayed unmatched. Germline CDR1 LGHNA, CDR2 YNFKEQ. CDR3 in amino acids: CASSQDSRDRNTEAFF. Here the CDR3 DNA reads TGTGCCAGCAGCCAAGATTCTAGGGACAGGAACACTGAAGCTTTCTTT.